This T cell receptor beta chain was sequenced for a study of T cells after posttransplantation cyclophosphamide. Study-wide results and caveats: Tissue-infiltrating T cells from skin or gut overlapped little with blood T cells.

Assay used: immunoSEQ multiplex PCR; TCRdb lists only in-frame clones, some missing. Reported are tens of thousands of clones, none seen only once; the ten largest carry less than 2.5%. This clone was observed many times. Its matching antigen is unknown. V was clipped by 4 bases and J by 8 bases; unmatched bases: 7. From germline, CDR1 is LNHDA and CDR2 SQIVND (reference sequence). The CDR3 consists of 13 residues. Sequencing was done on a sample of PBMCs. V and J are TRBV19 and TRBJ1-2; 7 bases are shared with TRBD1. The sequence derives from a man aged 35-49 years in good health, CMV-negative, and a related stem cell transplant donor. CDR3 DNA: TGTGCCAGTAGTAGAGGGACAGTGGGAGGCTACACCTTC. Residues: CASSRGTVGGYTF.